This T cell receptor beta chain appears in the sequencing data of a study of OX40 agonist ivuxolimab in advanced cancers. Study as a whole: Patients achieving partial responses numbered three: one hepatocellular carcinoma case and two cutaneous melanoma cases.

Assay used: immunoSEQ multiplex PCR; TCRdb lists only in-frame clones, some missing. The sample carries some 19,000 clones, 65% to 70% recorded once. From germline, CDR1 is LNHDA and CDR2 SQIVND (reference sequence). There are 12 residues in the CDR3. The germline V and J ends were trimmed by 3 bases and 4 bases, with 6 bases remaining between them. The sequencing used CD4+ or CD8+ T cells sorted from blood, collected in a trial of the OX40 agonist ivuxolimab. The chain combines TRBV19 with TRBJ1-2; D is unclear. The sequence came from an adult with an advanced solid tumor such as melanoma, head and neck, liver or kidney cancer. The CDR3 protein is CASSMSPYGYTF. In nucleotides, the CDR3 is TGTGCCAGTAGTATGAGCCCCTATGGCTACACCTTC.